Below, 9 T cell receptor beta chains from the same sample are listed, as sequenced in a study of T cells in Graves' hyperthyroidism and ophthalmopathy (dated by TCRdb to the late 2010s). Library construction relied on multiplex PCR. The data were produced on an Illumina HiSeq 2000. The TCR beta CDR3 regions were amplified from the RNA transcripts. A first-round RT-PCR of the TCR CDR3 used the HTBI primer set with the Qiagen OneStep RT-PCR kit. In-frame beta chains were kept once TCRdb had trimmed the public reads at Q25 with fastp and called clones with MiXCR. Under each unique CDR3 protein, matching rows form one entry showing the most common genes and DNA. The sample table holds around 300,000 distinct CDR3 sequences, of which about 13% were seen once. The biggest ten clones account for 7% to 9% of the sample. The sample taken for sequencing was blood. These TCRs come from a middle-aged woman with Graves' hyperthyroidism.

This clonotype occurred many times. This chain links TRBV2 with TRBJ2-7; 11 nucleotides agree with TRBD2. V gave up 7 bases and J gave up 4 bases; unmatched junction bases: 6. This CDR3 spans 14 amino acids. Looked up from germline, CDR1 is SNHLY and CDR2 is FYNNEI. This CDR3 is CASTPGLAEYEQYF. CDR3 nucleotide sequence: TGTGCCAGCACTCCGGGACTAGCGGAGTACGAGCAGTACTTC.

The chain couples TRBV20-1 to TRBJ2-1; the match to TRBD1 covers 8 bases. The CDR3 covers 13 residues. Germline V gene data show CDR1 as DFQATT and CDR2 as SNEGSKA (reference sequence). Trimming at V came to 5 bases and at J to 3 bases, leaving 3 bases not matched to a gene. CDR3 nucleotide sequence: TGCAGTGCTCTCGGGACAGGCTACAATGAGCAGTTCTTC. This sequence encodes CSALGTGYNEQFF.

The chain is built from TRBV6-2 or TRBV6-3 and TRBJ2-1, with 8 bases aligning to TRBD2. The CDR3 runs to 16 residues. V lost 3 bases, J lost 2 bases, and 6 bases stayed unmatched. CDR1 MNHEY and CDR2 SVGEGT come from the germline V gene. The CDR3 protein is CASSYRAGGPYNEQFF. The CDR3 nucleotides are TGTGCCAGCAGTTATAGGGCGGGAGGCCCCTACAATGAGCAGTTCTTC.

This clonotype has a count of ten or more. The chain employs TRBV2 and TRBJ2-7; 13 nucleotides match TRBD2. Germline lookup yields CDR1 SNHLY and CDR2 FYNNEI. V trimming: 8 bases; J trimming: 4 bases; junction bases outside the gene matches: 11. This CDR3 spans 16 amino acids. As DNA, the CDR3 is TGTGCCAGCTCGATCGGACTAGCGGGAGTACGGTACGAGCAGTACTTC. This translates into CASSIGLAGVRYEQYF. Using reference TRBV2 and TRBJ2-7 for the parts outside the CDR3, the full variable domain is EPEVTQTPSHQVTQMGQEVILRCVPISNHLYFYWYRQILGQKVEFLVSFYNNEISEKSEIFDDQFSVERPDGSNFTLKIRSTKLEDSAMYFCASSIGLAGVRYEQYFGPGTRLTVT.

This clonotype occurred many times. V usage is TRBV28 and J usage is TRBJ1-2; the match to TRBD1 covers 9 bases. V gave up 6 bases and J gave up 4 bases; unmatched junction bases: 18. The CDR3 has 18 residues. Per the germline V gene, CDR1 is MDHEN and CDR2 is SYDVKM. DNA of the CDR3: TGTGCCAGCAGCTCCCCCTTCCAAACAGGGGGCTCGGTCTATGGCTACACCTTC. It is translated as CASSSPFQTGGSVYGYTF.

A few counts support this clonotype. V is TRBV27 and J is TRBJ2-2; 7 nucleotides align to TRBD2. V shed 6 bases and J 1 base; nucleotides not matched to a gene: 11. There are 17 residues in the CDR3. Germline CDR1 is MNHEY and CDR2 is SMNVEV (reference sequence). Here the CDR3 reads CASSLLGVAGNTGELFF. DNA of the CDR3: TGTGCCAGCAGCCTCCTGGGGGTAGCGGGGAACACCGGGGAGCTGTTTTTT.

This clonotype was observed at least ten times. A junction boundary mismatches the germline segment, possibly from a read error. The rearrangement uses TRBV12-3 or TRBV12-4 and TRBJ2-4, with a weak D call TRBD2 (5 bases). The CDR3 extends over 13 amino acids. The CDR3 sequence is CATRRYEGDILFF. The CDR3 region has the DNA TGTGCCACCCGAAGGTATGAGGGAGACATTCTGTTCTTC.

This clonotype was seen repeatedly, ten times or more. The chain employs TRBV7-9 and TRBJ2-1; TRBD1 matches at 11 bases. Losses at the gene ends were 7 bases for V and 7 bases for J; bases not matched to a gene: 6. The length of the CDR3 is 14 residues. Germline CDR1 reads SEHNR; CDR2 reads FQNEAQ (reference sequence). CDR3 protein: CASNRDRGLNEQFF. The CDR3 DNA is TGTGCCAGCAACCGGGACAGGGGGTTGAATGAGCAGTTCTTC.

This clonotype occurred many times. The chain employs TRBV24-1 and TRBJ2-3; no reliable D call. V was cut by 6 bases and J by 6 bases, with 6 bases left in between. The CDR3 sequence is 11 residues long. In germline, CDR1 is KGHDR, CDR2 SFDVKD. The CDR3 DNA follows: TGTGCCACCAGTCAGGTGGATACGCAGTATTTT. Translating it yields CATSQVDTQYF.